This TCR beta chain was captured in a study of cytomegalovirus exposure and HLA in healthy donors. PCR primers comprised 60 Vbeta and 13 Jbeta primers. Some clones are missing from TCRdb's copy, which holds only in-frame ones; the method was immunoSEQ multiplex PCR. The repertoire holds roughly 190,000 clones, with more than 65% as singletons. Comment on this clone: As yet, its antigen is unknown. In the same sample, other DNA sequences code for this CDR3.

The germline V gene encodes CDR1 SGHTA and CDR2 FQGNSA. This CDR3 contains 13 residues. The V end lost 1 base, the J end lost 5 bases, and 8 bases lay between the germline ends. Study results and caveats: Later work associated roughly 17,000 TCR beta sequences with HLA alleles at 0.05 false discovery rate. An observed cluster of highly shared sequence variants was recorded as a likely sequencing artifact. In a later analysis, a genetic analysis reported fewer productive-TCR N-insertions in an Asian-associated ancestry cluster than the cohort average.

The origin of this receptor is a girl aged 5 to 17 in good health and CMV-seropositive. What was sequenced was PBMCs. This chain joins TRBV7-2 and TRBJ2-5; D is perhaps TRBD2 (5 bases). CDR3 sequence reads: CASSLELVETQYF. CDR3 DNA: TGTGCCAGCAGCTTAGAACTAGTGGAGACCCAGTACTTC.